This T cell receptor beta chain stems from a study of graft-versus-host responses after intestinal transplantation. For the study at large: Recipients got multivisceral, liver-intestinal, or isolated intestinal transplants. General study results and limits: Declines in HvG clones occurring early post-transplant were associated with peak circulating GvH clone levels.

Repertoires were generated with immunoSEQ multiplex PCR, while TCRdb's copy carries only in-frame clones and drops some. The table shows roughly 56,000 clones, with around 91% occurring only once. In the case of this clone: Its antigen is not identified.

Trimming shortened V by 5 bases and J by 0 bases, and 5 bases separated the two germline ends. The CDR3 extends over 12 amino acids. Germline V CDR1 and CDR2: MNHEY, SVGAGI. The sample in question was PBMCs, obtained almost 120 days after intestinal transplantation. The chain recombines TRBV6-5 with TRBJ2-7; D gene unclear. This receptor was obtained from a human patient who received an intestinal transplant, so some T cells may come from the graft donor. The CDR3 nucleotides are TGTGCCAGCAGTCCGAGCTCCTACGAGCAGTACTTC. This gives the protein CASSPSSYEQYF.